This TCR beta chain was recorded in a study of blood T cell repertoires in COVID-19. At the level of the study: PBMCs, B-cell-depleted T cells, or T cells were the source of the cDNA or gDNA that made up the material.

This clone occurred once. In the original workflow: For nucleated cells, counts were estimated from reference gene primer amplification. The repertoire was sequenced with immunoSEQ multiplex PCR; TCRdb's copy has only in-frame clones and lacks some. V, J and clone size reflect that table, while D and trimming were determined from the DNA. The sample records 260,000 or so clones, approximately 86% being singletons. The CDR3 has 15 residues. V was shortened by 4 bases and J by 2 bases, with 15 bases between the two germline ends. Germline CDR1 SGDLS, CDR2 YYNGEE. This sequence joins TRBV9 and TRBJ2-5, with D possibly matching TRBD1 (5 bases). Sequenced: peripheral blood. The source of this sequence is a man aged 18 to 35 with active or convalescent COVID-19. The CDR3 protein is CASSTSGAAQETQYF. The CDR3 nucleotides read TGTGCCAGCAGCACGAGTGGGGCAGCTCAAGAGACCCAGTACTTC.